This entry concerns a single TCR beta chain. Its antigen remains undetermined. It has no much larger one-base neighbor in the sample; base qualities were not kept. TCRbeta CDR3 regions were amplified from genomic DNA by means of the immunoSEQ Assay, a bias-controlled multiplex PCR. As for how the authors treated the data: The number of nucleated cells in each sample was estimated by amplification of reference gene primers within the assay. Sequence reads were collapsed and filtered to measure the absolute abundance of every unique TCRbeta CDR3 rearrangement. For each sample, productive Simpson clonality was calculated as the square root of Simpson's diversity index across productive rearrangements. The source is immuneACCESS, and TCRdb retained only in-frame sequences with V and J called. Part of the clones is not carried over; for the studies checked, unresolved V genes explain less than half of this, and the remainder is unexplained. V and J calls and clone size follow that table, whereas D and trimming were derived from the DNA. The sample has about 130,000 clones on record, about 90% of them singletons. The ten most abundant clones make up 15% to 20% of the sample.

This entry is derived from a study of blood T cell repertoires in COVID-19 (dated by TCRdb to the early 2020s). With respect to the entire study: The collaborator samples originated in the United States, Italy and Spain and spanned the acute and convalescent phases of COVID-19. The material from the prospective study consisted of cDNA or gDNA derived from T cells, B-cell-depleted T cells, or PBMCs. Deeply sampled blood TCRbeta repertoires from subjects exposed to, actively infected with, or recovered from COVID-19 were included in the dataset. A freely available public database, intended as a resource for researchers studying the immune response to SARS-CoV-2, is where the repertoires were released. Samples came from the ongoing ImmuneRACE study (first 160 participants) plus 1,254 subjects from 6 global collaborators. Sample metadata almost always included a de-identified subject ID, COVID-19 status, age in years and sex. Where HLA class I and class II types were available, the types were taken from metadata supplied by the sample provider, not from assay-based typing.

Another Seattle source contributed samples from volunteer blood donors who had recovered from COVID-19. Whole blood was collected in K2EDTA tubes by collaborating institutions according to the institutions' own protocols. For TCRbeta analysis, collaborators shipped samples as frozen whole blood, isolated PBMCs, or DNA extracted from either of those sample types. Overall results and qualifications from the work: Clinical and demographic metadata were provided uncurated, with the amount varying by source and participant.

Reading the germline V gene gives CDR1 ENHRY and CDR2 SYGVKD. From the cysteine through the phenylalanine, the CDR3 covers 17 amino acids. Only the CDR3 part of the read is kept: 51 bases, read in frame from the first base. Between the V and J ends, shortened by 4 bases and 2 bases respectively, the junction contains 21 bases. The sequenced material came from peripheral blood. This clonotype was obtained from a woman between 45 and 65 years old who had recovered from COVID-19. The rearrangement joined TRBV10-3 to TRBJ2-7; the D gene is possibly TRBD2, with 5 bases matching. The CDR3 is CAISGAGSLIPTYEQYF. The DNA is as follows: TGTGCCATCAGTGGCGCGGGCAGTCTGATACCTACCTACGAGCAGTACTTC.